What follows are 29 T cell receptor beta chains derived from one specimen sequenced in a study of T cells of healthy individuals. Via MiXCR, TCRdb re-called the 5' RACE reads, giving one row per CDR3 protein. The sample comprises 50,000 to 55,000 distinct CDR3 sequences, under 15% of which are singletons, and more than 15% rests with the top ten. These receptors were obtained from a human donor in good health.

This CDR3 is CATSDASYNSPLHF. The CDR3 coding sequence is TGTGCCACCTCCGATGCCTCCTATAATTCACCCCTCCACTTT. V is TRBV3-1 and J is TRBJ1-6; D ambiguous. Germline V gene sequence: CDR1 LGHDT, CDR2 YNNKEL (reference sequence). This CDR3 has 14 residues. V shed 10 bases and J shed 0 bases, with 10 bases lying between them.

This clonotype was found many times. V is TRBV3-1 and J is TRBJ2-7; D uncertain. The CDR3 is 13 amino acids. Germline V lookup: CDR1 LGHDT, CDR2 YNNKEL (reference sequence). V was pared by 1 base and J by 2 bases, with 6 bases between. In DNA form, the CDR3 reads TGTGCCAGCAGCCAAGTTCCGACCTACGAGCAGTACTTC. It encodes CASSQVPTYEQYF.

The table lists this clonotype with many counts. The chain uses TRBV4-1 and TRBJ1-6; D not certain. V dropped 1 base and J dropped 10 bases, with 8 bases sitting between them. The CDR3 length is 13 residues. Germline V CDR1 and CDR2: MGHRA, YSYEKL. The CDR3 coding sequence is TGCGCCAGCAGCCAAGCTCTGGTATCACCCCTCCACTTT. It is translated as CASSQALVSPLHF.

This clonotype has more than one count but fewer than ten. The V gene is TRBV28, the J gene TRBJ1-1; 7 bases line up with TRBD1. Trimming removed 7 bases from V and 9 bases from J; junction bases left unmatched: 8. Germline assignment: CDR1 MDHEN and CDR2 SYDVKM. This CDR3 has 12 amino acids. The CDR3 protein is CASTILQGKAFF. DNA of the CDR3: TGTGCCAGCACTATACTACAGGGGAAAGCTTTCTTT.

This clonotype came up many times. V gene TRBV7-2 combines with J gene TRBJ2-3; D is tentatively TRBD1 or TRBD2 (6 bases each). The CDR3 is 13 residues long. With 6 bases removed from V and 7 bases from J, the gap between germline ends came to 14 bases. From germline, CDR1 is SGHTA and CDR2 FQGNSA. The DNA for the CDR3 is TGTGCCAGCAGTCTAGGGGGGATGAATACGCAGTATTTT. Translating it yields CASSLGGMNTQYF.

This clonotype was seen repeatedly, ten times or more. This chain uses TRBV29-1 with TRBJ1-2; no clear D. The CDR3 covers 14 residues. The germline CDR1 and CDR2 sequences are SQVTM and ANQGSEA. Trimming shortened V by 5 bases and J by 4 bases, and 17 bases separated the two germline ends. The CDR3 sequence: CSVSRPGITYGYTF. In DNA, the CDR3 is TGCAGCGTTTCGAGACCGGGGATAACCTATGGCTACACCTTC.

This clonotype occurred many times. The rearrangement joins TRBV2 to TRBJ1-4; a possible D gene is TRBD1 (5 bases). V was cut by 2 bases and J by 5 bases, with 12 bases left in between. The V gene's germline CDR1 is SNHLY and CDR2 FYNNEI. The CDR3 has 15 amino acids. The CDR3 DNA follows: TGTGCCAGCAGTGAAAGTCGGGGGAGGAATGAAAAACTGTTTTTT. Residues: CASSESRGRNEKLFF.

This clonotype was seen a handful of times. This chain links TRBV7-9 with TRBJ2-5, with TRBD1 as a possible D gene (6 bases). The CDR3 has 15 amino acids. With 1 base removed from V and 1 base from J, the gap between germline ends came to 10 bases. Germline loops: CDR1 SEHNR, CDR2 FQNEAQ (reference sequence). CDR3 loop: CASSLGQGGQETQYF. The CDR3 coding sequence is TGTGCCAGCAGCTTAGGCCAAGGGGGCCAAGAGACCCAGTACTTC.

V gene TRBV20-1 combines with J gene TRBJ1-2, with 10 bases lining up with TRBD1. Germline-derived CDR1 and CDR2 are DFQATT and SNEGSKA (reference sequence). V trimming: 6 bases; J trimming: 0 bases; junction bases outside the gene matches: 7. The CDR3 has 15 amino acids. CDR3 loop: CSAGDRGMANYGYTF. The CDR3, as DNA: TGCAGTGCAGGGGACAGGGGAATGGCTAACTATGGCTACACCTTC.

The chain carries TRBV7-2 and TRBJ2-1; D unclear. The CDR3 extends over 14 amino acids. Germline V lookup: CDR1 SGHTA, CDR2 FQGNSA. The germline V and J ends were trimmed by 4 bases and 12 bases, with 19 bases remaining between them. CDR3 in amino acids: CASSSRSATPRQFF. As DNA, the CDR3 is TGTGCCAGCAGCTCCAGATCGGCGACCCCACGGCAGTTCTTC. Variable domain in full (rest from reference TRBV7-2 and TRBJ2-1): GAGVSQSPSNKVTEKGKDVELRCDPISGHTALYWYRQSLGQGLEFLIYFQGNSAPDKSGLPSDRFSAERTGGSVSTLTIQRTQQEDSAVYLCASSSRSATPRQFFGPGTRLTVL.

Here the CDR3 reads CASSSDRGAEAFF. The CDR3 DNA reads TGTGCCAGCAGTTCAGACAGGGGCGCTGAAGCTTTCTTT. The gene calls are TRBV2 and TRBJ1-1; 8 bases are shared with TRBD1. Unmatched junction bases numbered 5, after V lost 5 bases and J lost 6 bases. In germline, CDR1 is SNHLY, CDR2 FYNNEI. The CDR3 totals 13 residues.

Only a few counts were recorded for this clonotype. V usage is TRBV2 and J usage is TRBJ2-2; D possibly matches TRBD1 or TRBD2 (7 bases each). The CDR3 sequence is 20 residues long. Germline-derived CDR1 and CDR2 are SNHLY and FYNNEI. V gave up 0 bases and J gave up 5 bases, with 25 bases separating them. The CDR3 DNA reads as TGTGCCAGCAGTGAAGCGGGAGGGCCGGAACAGGGGAGATTGACCGGGGAGCTGTTTTTT. This codes for CASSEAGGPEQGRLTGELFF.

This clonotype was observed a handful of times. V is TRBV27 and J is TRBJ2-2; maybe TRBD2 (6 bases). Germline CDR1 is MNHEY and CDR2 is SMNVEV (reference sequence). The V gene lost 7 bases and the J gene lost 6 bases, with 12 bases spanning the gap. The CDR3 extends over 13 amino acids. CDR3 DNA sequence: TGTGCCAGCACCGGGAGACATTCCGGGGAGCTGTTTTTT. It codes for CASTGRHSGELFF.

The V and J genes are TRBV5-1 and TRBJ2-7; D gene unclear. The CDR3 runs to 14 residues. V dropped 0 bases and J dropped 2 bases, with 9 bases sitting between them. Germline V gene sequence: CDR1 SGHRS, CDR2 YFSETQ. CDR3 sequence reads: CASSLDKDAYEQYF. CDR3 DNA sequence: TGCGCCAGCAGCTTGGATAAGGACGCCTACGAGCAGTACTTC.

This clonotype came up a few times. This sequence joins TRBV5-1 and TRBJ2-7; the match to TRBD2 covers 7 bases. V shed 2 bases, J shed 4 bases, and the junction held 3 bases outside the gene matches. Germline CDR1 reads SGHRS; CDR2 reads YFSETQ. The CDR3 runs 13 residues. The CDR3 nucleotides are TGCGCCAGCAGCTTCTCTAGCGGATACGAGCAGTACTTC. Protein product: CASSFSSGYEQYF.

This clonotype was counted between two and nine times. The rearrangement links TRBV10-3 to TRBJ2-5, with D perhaps given as TRBD1 or TRBD2 (5 bases each). The CDR3 is made up of 13 amino acids. Germline V gene data show CDR1 as ENHRY and CDR2 as SYGVKD. Deletions cut 0 bases from V and 4 bases from J, with 6 bases between. CDR3 in amino acids: CAISESGVETQYF. DNA for the CDR3: TGTGCCATCAGTGAGTCGGGGGTAGAGACCCAGTACTTC.

This clonotype was seen many times. J is TRBJ2-7 and V is TRBV3-1; D gene ambiguous. This CDR3 spans 14 amino acids. Germline-derived CDR1 and CDR2 are LGHDT and YNNKEL (reference sequence). Trimming left V 1 base short and J 4 bases short, with 11 bases between. In nucleotides, the CDR3 is TGTGCCAGCAGCCAAGGGCCAGGTATTTACGAGCAGTACTTC. Translating it yields CASSQGPGIYEQYF.

This clonotype has a count of ten or more. The rearrangement uses TRBV20-1 and TRBJ2-7; weak D call: TRBD2 (6 bases). The germline V gene has CDR1 DFQATT and CDR2 SNEGSKA (reference sequence). The CDR3 loop spans 14 amino acids. V dropped 0 bases and J dropped 4 bases, with 13 bases sitting between them. The DNA of the CDR3 is TGCAGTGCTAGAGATTGGCAGGGAGGTTACGAGCAGTACTTC. Amino acid sequence: CSARDWQGGYEQYF.

This clonotype was recorded a few times. The chain uses TRBV7-3 and TRBJ1-1, with unresolved D. V was clipped by 5 bases and J by 5 bases, with 12 bases between them. Per germline, CDR1 SGHTA and CDR2 FQGTGA. The CDR3 extends over 13 amino acids. CDR3 DNA sequence: TGTGCCAGCAGCCACGGTGGGCGAACTGAAGCTTTCTTT. It yields the protein CASSHGGRTEAFF.

As concerns this clonotype: A much larger clone is a single base away; this may be a read error. This chain uses TRBV7-9 with TRBJ2-3, with D tentatively TRBD1 (6 bases). CDR3 size: 15 residues. Germline CDR1 SEHNR, CDR2 FQNEAQ (reference sequence). The CDR3 nucleotides are TGTACCAGCAGCTTTGACAGGCCTGACACAGATACGCAGTATTTT. Its protein product is CTSSFDRPDTDTQYF.

This chain connects TRBV11-2 to TRBJ2-2, with 12 bases aligning to TRBD2. The CDR3 sequence is 19 residues long. Unmatched junction bases numbered 15, after V lost 5 bases and J lost 5 bases. Germline V gene data show CDR1 as SGHAT and CDR2 as FQNNGV. For the CDR3, the DNA is TGTGCCAGCAGCCCATTGGGTTCTAGCGGGGGGGCCTGGACCGGGGAGCTGTTTTTT. Translating gives CASSPLGSSGGAWTGELFF. The variable domain in full, with the rest retrieved from reference TRBV11-2 and TRBJ2-2, is EAGVAQSPRYKIIEKRQSVAFWCNPISGHATLYWYQQILGQGPKLLIQFQNNGVVDDSQLPKDRFSAERLKGVDSTLKIQPAKLEDSAVYLCASSPLGSSGGAWTGELFFGEGSRLTVL.

V is TRBV5-1 and J is TRBJ2-3; TRBD2 agrees at 8 bases. Germline CDR1 and CDR2: SGHRS and YFSETQ. J gave up 6 bases and V 4 bases, and 4 bases lay outside the gene matches. The length of the CDR3 is 13 residues. The CDR3 reads CASSSGGEDTQYF. The CDR3 nucleotides are TGCGCCAGCAGCAGCGGGGGAGAGGATACGCAGTATTTT.

This clonotype was seen more than once but under ten times. The chain links TRBV12-3 or TRBV12-4 to TRBJ2-2; D remains unclear. The CDR3 sequence is 11 residues long. V was trimmed by 5 bases and J by 4 bases, leaving 2 bases between them. The CDR3: CASSRTGELFF. The CDR3 DNA reads as TGTGCCAGCAGTCGCACCGGGGAGCTGTTTTTT.

This clonotype came up many times. The rearrangement uses TRBV7-2 and TRBJ1-6, with D maybe TRBD1 (5 bases). CDR1 and CDR2 from the germline V gene are SGHTA and FQGNSA. V lost 1 base, J lost 9 bases, and 13 bases lay in between. The CDR3 runs 15 residues. The CDR3 sequence: CASSLGVQGSSPLHF. CDR3 DNA: TGTGCCAGCAGCTTAGGGGTGCAGGGCAGTTCACCCCTCCACTTT.

V is TRBV30 and J is TRBJ2-7, with D perhaps matching TRBD2 (6 bases). The CDR3 length is 13 residues. Germline loops: CDR1 GTSNPN, CDR2 SVGIG (reference sequence). The V end lost 1 base, the J end lost 6 bases, and 13 bases lay between the germline ends. The CDR3 is CAWSETGGVEQYF. The CDR3 nucleotides read TGTGCCTGGAGTGAAACAGGAGGGGTCGAGCAGTACTTC.

This clonotype showed up many times. This chain connects TRBV9 to TRBJ2-1, with D possibly TRBD2 on 6 matching bases. The V end was cut by 4 bases, the J end by 6 bases, with 20 bases between. The CDR3 covers 16 residues. Germline V lookup: CDR1 SGDLS, CDR2 YYNGEE. CDR3 sequence reads: CASSLPTSQAINEQFF. Here the CDR3 DNA reads TGTGCCAGCAGCCTACCTACTAGCCAGGCGATCAATGAGCAGTTCTTC.

This clonotype was seen many times. The chain has TRBV3-1 and TRBJ2-3; 8 nucleotides agree with TRBD1. V shed 0 bases and J 4 bases; nucleotides not matched to a gene: 6. The CDR3 contains 16 residues. Germline CDR1 reads LGHDT; CDR2 reads YNNKEL (reference sequence). CDR3: CASSQDEAGGSDTQYF. The CDR3 DNA sequence: TGTGCCAGCAGCCAAGATGAGGCAGGGGGCTCAGATACGCAGTATTTT.

The J gene is TRBJ2-1, the V gene TRBV7-9; 10 nucleotides match TRBD2. The V gene's germline CDR1 is SEHNR and CDR2 FQNEAQ (reference sequence). J lost 2 bases, V lost 5 bases, and 3 bases had no gene match. The CDR3 is 15 residues long. CDR3 sequence: CASSALAGAYNEQFF. The DNA of the CDR3 is TGTGCCAGCAGCGCCCTAGCGGGAGCCTACAATGAGCAGTTCTTC.

This clonotype showed up many times. The chain combines TRBV12-3 or TRBV12-4 with TRBJ2-2, with D perhaps given as TRBD1 or TRBD2 (5 bases each). The CDR3 is 15 residues long. V dropped 7 bases and J dropped 4 bases, with 16 bases sitting between them. Written as DNA, the CDR3 is TGTGCCAGCACCGGACTGTCTAGGGGCACCGGGGAGCTGTTTTTT. It is translated as CASTGLSRGTGELFF.